This T cell receptor beta chain emerged from a study of T cell changes during pregnancy in multiple sclerosis. From germline, CDR1 is SEHNR and CDR2 FQNEAQ (reference sequence). The CDR3 has 16 amino acids. V shed 2 bases, J shed 5 bases, and the junction held 9 bases outside the gene matches. Measured with immunoSEQ multiplex PCR; TCRdb has only the in-frame clones, and not every one. The table shows about 52,000 clones, with more than 90% occurring only once. The V gene is TRBV7-9, the J gene TRBJ2-3, with 8 positions matching TRBD2. The TCR was taken from a female donor with multiple sclerosis, enrolled in a pregnancy study. The sequencing used CD4+ T cells from peripheral blood mononuclear cells, collected before pregnancy. The CDR3 region is CASSLLPAGEGDTQYF. CDR3 DNA: TGTGCCAGCAGCTTATTACCAGCGGGAGAAGGAGATACGCAGTATTTT.